The rows below give T cell receptor beta chains drawn from one sample of a study of blood T cell repertoires in COVID-19. Using immunoSEQ multiplex PCR, the repertoire was profiled, and TCRdb retains in-frame clones only, with some absent. The data show approximately 260,000 clones, just under 90% seen once. Sequencing input: peripheral blood. The origin of the receptors is a woman aged 40 to 50 with acute or convalescent COVID-19. The CDR3 runs from the conserved cysteine through the conserved F or W. A D gene is named only where the DNA matches it firmly. Only some rows state a clone size, as once, few, many or a class for expanded clones.

v_gene	abundance	j_gene	d_gene	CDR3aa	CDR3nt
TRBV29-1	NA	TRBJ2-2	TRBD1	CSVEGADRADGELFF	TGCAGCGTTGAAGGGGCCGACAGGGCAGACGGGGAGCTGTTTTTT
TRBV21-1	once	TRBJ1-2	NA	CASSPKHGGNYGYTF	TGTGCCAGCAGTCCTAAACACGGGGGAAACTATGGCTACACCTTC
TRBV7-2	NA	TRBJ2-1	NA	CASSPRVAHSSYNEQFF	TGTGCCAGCAGCCCCCGGGTAGCGCATAGCTCCTACAATGAGCAGTTCTTC
TRBV3-1/TRBV3-2	NA	TRBJ1-2	NA	CASSRGGLINYGYTF	TGTGCCAGCAGCCGCGGGGGGCTGATCAACTATGGCTACACCTTC
TRBV11-2	NA	TRBJ2-3	NA	CASSLRLAWGNTDTQYF	TGTGCCAGCAGCTTAAGGCTAGCGTGGGGGAACACAGATACGCAGTATTTT
TRBV4-1	few	TRBJ1-1	TRBD1	CASSQVGRGAFF	TGCGCCAGCAGCCAAGTAGGCAGGGGGGCTTTCTTT
TRBV21-1	NA	TRBJ1-1	NA	CASTTCSGTGGRNTEAFF	TGTGCCAGCACCACCTGCTCCGGGACAGGGGGTCGGAACACTGAAGCTTTCTTT
TRBV30	NA	TRBJ2-1	TRBD1	CAWSVEQGAGEQFF	TGTGCCTGGAGTGTAGAACAGGGGGCGGGCGAGCAGTTCTTC
TRBV30	once	TRBJ1-6	NA	CAWRRTRESSYNSPLHF	TGTGCCTGGAGAAGGACGCGGGAGAGCTCCTATAATTCACCCCTCCACTTT
TRBV2	NA	TRBJ1-4	NA	CASSDWEPSNEKLFF	TGTGCCAGCAGTGACTGGGAGCCGTCTAATGAAAAACTGTTTTTT
TRBV18	NA	TRBJ1-5	TRBD1	CASSRPGQGKDQPQHF	TGTGCCAGCTCACGCCCGGGACAGGGAAAGGATCAGCCCCAGCATTTT
TRBV4-1	NA	TRBJ1-1	NA	CASSQAPLGAAFF	TGCGCCAGCAGCCAAGCACCTCTTGGGGCAGCTTTCTTT
TRBV11-2	NA	TRBJ2-3	NA	CASSLNPGTDTQYF	TGTGCCAGCAGCTTAAATCCGGGTACGGATACGCAGTATTTT
TRBV27	NA	TRBJ1-1	NA	CASSLFTSTEAFF	TGTGCCAGCAGTTTATTCACCAGTACTGAAGCTTTCTTT
TRBV10-3	NA	TRBJ2-3	NA	CAIGDLRTDTQYF	TGTGCCATCGGGGACTTACGCACAGATACGCAGTATTTT
TRBV6-5	NA	TRBJ1-2	TRBD1	CASRRQGGYGYTF	TGTGCCAGCAGGAGACAGGGGGGCTATGGCTACACCTTC
TRBV9	NA	TRBJ1-3	TRBD1	CASSVDLKQGAPGNTIYF	TGTGCCAGCAGCGTAGATCTCAAACAGGGGGCGCCTGGAAACACCATATATTTT
TRBV10-3	NA	TRBJ1-2	NA	CAITADSYGYTF	TGTGCCATCACCGCAGACAGCTATGGCTACACCTTC
TRBV7-2	NA	TRBJ1-2	TRBD1	CASSLVPDRGYGYTF	TGTGCCAGCAGCTTAGTGCCGGACAGGGGCTATGGCTACACCTTC
TRBV2	NA	TRBJ2-5	NA	CASSDDSGSPQYF	TGTGCCAGCAGTGATGATAGCGGTTCACCCCAGTACTTC
TRBV23-1	NA	TRBJ1-2	NA	CASSQSVGRADGYTF	TGCGCCAGCAGTCAATCGGTGGGCAGGGCCGATGGCTACACCTTC
TRBV7-2	NA	TRBJ1-2	TRBD1	CASGYRQGMGGYTF	TGTGCCAGCGGGTATCGACAGGGAATGGGTGGCTACACCTTC
TRBV6-1	NA	TRBJ1-2	NA	CASSEFDSANYGYTF	TGTGCCAGCAGTGAATTTGACTCCGCTAACTATGGCTACACCTTC
TRBV5-1	once	TRBJ1-1	NA	CASSLDPSGTEAFF	TGCGCCAGCAGCTTAGATCCTTCGGGCACTGAAGCTTTCTTT
TRBV7-6	NA	TRBJ2-1	TRBD2	CASSPLSGGDYNEQFF	TGTGCCAGCAGCCCCCTTAGCGGGGGGGATTACAATGAGCAGTTCTTC
TRBV18	once	TRBJ1-4	TRBD1	CASSPARDSHEKLFF	TGTGCCAGCTCACCGGCCAGGGACAGCCATGAAAAACTGTTTTTT
TRBV3-1/TRBV3-2	NA	TRBJ2-1	TRBD2	CASSPGGGNVLSYNEQFF	TGTGCCAGCAGCCCCGGGGGGGGGAATGTCTTGTCATACAATGAGCAGTTCTTC
TRBV10-3	once	TRBJ2-6	TRBD1	CAIRRTGGNGANVLTF	TGTGCCATCAGACGGACAGGTGGTAATGGGGCCAACGTCCTGACTTTC
TRBV27	NA	TRBJ2-2	TRBD2	CASAAGGLNTGELFF	TGTGCCAGCGCTGCGGGGGGGCTGAACACCGGGGAGCTGTTTTTT
TRBV6-6	NA	TRBJ2-3	TRBD2	CASSYSSGARGDTQYF	TGTGCCAGCAGTTACTCTAGCGGGGCGAGGGGAGATACGCAGTATTTT
TRBV21-1	NA	TRBJ1-4	NA	CASSMESMTNEKLFF	TGTGCCAGCAGCATGGAGAGCATGACTAATGAAAAACTGTTTTTT
TRBV4-1	NA	TRBJ1-3	NA	CASSQPGGGGTGNTIYF	TGCGCCAGCAGCCAACCCGGAGGCGGGGGGACTGGAAACACCATATATTTT
TRBV6-2/TRBV6-3	NA	TRBJ1-2	TRBD1	CASSSNRDRGSYGYTF	TGTGCCAGCAGTTCAAACCGGGACAGGGGATCCTATGGCTACACCTTC
TRBV12-3/TRBV12-4	few	TRBJ1-1	NA	CASSFTVNTEAFF	TGTGCCAGCAGTTTTACAGTGAACACTGAAGCTTTCTTT
TRBV10-2	NA	TRBJ2-1	TRBD1	CASRSLGQGSYNEQFF	TGCGCCAGCAGGTCCCTTGGACAGGGCTCCTACAATGAGCAGTTCTTC
TRBV7-9	NA	TRBJ1-1	TRBD1	CASSLSGGITEAFF	TGTGCCAGCAGCCTCTCAGGGGGCATCACTGAAGCTTTCTTT
TRBV5-8	NA	TRBJ1-5	NA	CASSFPGNQPQHF	TGTGCCAGCAGCTTTCCGGGGAATCAGCCCCAGCATTTT
TRBV6-5	NA	TRBJ1-2	NA	CASKSQGNYGYTF	TGTGCCAGCAAGTCACAGGGAAACTATGGCTACACCTTC
TRBV10-3	NA	TRBJ1-5	NA	CAISGGRQPQHF	TGTGCCATCAGTGGCGGGCGTCAGCCCCAGCATTTT
TRBV2	NA	TRBJ1-1	NA	CASSTAKLIF	TGTGCCAGCAGTACCGCGAAGCTGATTTTT
TRBV2	NA	TRBJ1-5	TRBD1	CASNFRGIGNQPQHF	TGTGCCAGCAATTTCAGGGGGATCGGAAATCAGCCCCAGCATTTT
TRBV19	NA	TRBJ2-5	TRBD2	CASSIGLAGGRETQYF	TGTGCCAGTAGTATCGGGCTAGCGGGGGGTCGGGAGACCCAGTACTTC
TRBV5-1	NA	TRBJ2-5	TRBD2	CASSLGSGARKETQYF	TGCGCCAGCAGCTTGGGTAGCGGGGCGAGGAAAGAGACCCAGTACTTC
TRBV6-5	NA	TRBJ1-5	NA	CASSSIPSSNQPQHF	TGTGCCAGCAGTTCTATTCCGTCTAGCAATCAGCCCCAGCATTTT